These 27 T cell receptor beta chains came from one sample sequenced in a study of blood T cell repertoires in COVID-19. The data were produced by immunoSEQ multiplex PCR, yet TCRdb's version contains in-frame clones alone and is incomplete. The data hold fewer than 350,000 clones, with 70% to 90% observed a single time. The sequencing sample was made of PBMCs or T cells enriched from blood (not recorded which). The receptors stem from a man under 40 who had recovered from COVID-19.

The chain combines TRBV7-9 with TRBJ2-2; 10 nucleotides match TRBD1. CDR1 and CDR2 from the germline V gene are SEHNR and FQNEAQ (reference sequence). J gave up 7 bases and V 3 bases, and 8 bases lay outside the gene matches. The CDR3 totals 16 residues. CDR3 in amino acids: CASSFSGQGRDGELFF. As DNA, the CDR3 is TGTGCCAGCAGCTTTTCGGGACAGGGGAGAGACGGGGAGCTGTTTTTT.

The chain joins TRBV21-1 to TRBJ2-7; TRBD1 reflects the table's D call only, with no check against the DNA. TRBV21-1 constitutes a pseudogene. CDR3 length: 15 residues. Here the CDR3 reads CASSNRDRVFYEQYF. In DNA form, the CDR3 reads TGTGCCAGCAGCAACCGGGACAGGGTTTTTTACGAGCAGTACTTC.

The chain uses TRBV24-1 and TRBJ2-3; D unresolved. From germline, CDR1 is KGHDR and CDR2 SFDVKD. Trimming cost V 7 bases and J 3 bases, with 10 bases left between them. The CDR3 spans 13 residues. This chain's CDR3 is CATSHPRTDTQYF. CDR3 coding DNA: TGTGCCACCAGCCACCCCAGGACAGATACGCAGTATTTT.

The chain has TRBV5-5 and TRBJ2-2; D is unclear. Germline CDR1 is SGHKS and CDR2 is YYEKEE (reference sequence). V gave up 4 bases and J gave up 2 bases, with 6 bases separating them. The CDR3 runs to 13 residues. CDR3 in DNA: TGTGCCAGCAGCCAGTCCAACACCGGGGAGCTGTTTTTT. Translating gives CASSQSNTGELFF.

This rearrangement joins TRBV5-4 to TRBJ2-2; unclear D gene. The germline CDR1 and CDR2 sequences are SGHNT and YYREEE (reference sequence). The ends were cut back, 5 bases at V and 2 bases at J, with 10 bases in the middle. This CDR3 is built from 14 residues. The CDR3 DNA reads as TGTGCCAGCAGTCACGCAGATAACACCGGGGAGCTGTTTTTT. It yields the protein CASSHADNTGELFF.

The chain uses TRBV7-2 and TRBJ2-3, with 7 bases lining up with TRBD1. V lost 5 bases, J lost 0 bases, and 8 bases stayed unmatched. CDR1 is SGHTA, CDR2 FQGNSA, per germline. There are 16 residues in the CDR3. The CDR3 DNA is TGTGCCAGCAGCCGCTTAGGGGGCTCTAGCACAGATACGCAGTATTTT. Its protein product is CASSRLGGSSTDTQYF.

The chain uses TRBV19 and TRBJ1-1; D is ambiguous. The CDR3 is made up of 14 amino acids. V lost 8 bases, J lost 0 bases, and 13 bases lay in between. Germline V gives CDR1 LNHDA, CDR2 SQIVND (reference sequence). The DNA of the CDR3 is TGTGCCAGTGCCTCTAGGACTTTGAACACTGAAGCTTTCTTT. It is translated as CASASRTLNTEAFF.

This clone has more than one count but fewer than ten. V and J are TRBV6-6 and TRBJ1-4; 7 bases map to TRBD1. The CDR3 extends over 14 amino acids. Germline V gene lookup returns CDR1 MNHNY and CDR2 SVGAGI (reference sequence). Trimming at V came to 6 bases and at J to 5 bases, leaving 6 bases not matched to a gene. This CDR3 is CASRPGTVNEKLFF. CDR3 in DNA: TGTGCCAGCAGACCCGGGACAGTAAATGAAAAACTGTTTTTT.

V usage is TRBV5-5 and J usage is TRBJ1-5; D not resolved. Germline values: CDR1 SGHKS, CDR2 YYEKEE (reference sequence). CDR3 length: 16 residues. Deletions cut 0 bases from V and 1 base from J, with 11 bases between. The CDR3 is CASSLGASRSNQPQHF. CDR3 nucleotide sequence: TGTGCCAGCAGCTTGGGGGCGAGTAGGAGCAATCAGCCCCAGCATTTT.

The V and J genes are TRBV29-1 and TRBJ1-2; possibly TRBD1 for D (5 bases). Trimming took 5 bases from V and 8 from J, leaving 12 bases between them. This CDR3 region has 11 residues. The germline gives CDR1 SQVTM, CDR2 ANQGSEA. The CDR3 region has the DNA TGCAGCGTTTCACGGACACGCGGCTACACCTTC. Protein product: CSVSRTRGYTF. Looking up the rest from reference TRBV29-1 and TRBJ1-2 gives the full variable domain: SAVISQKPSRDICQRGTSLTIQCQVDSQVTMMFWYRQQPGQSLTLIATANQGSEATYESGFVIDKFPISRPNLTFSTLTVSNMSPEDSSIYLCSVSRTRGYTFGSGTRLTVV.

The V and J genes are TRBV27 and TRBJ1-1, with TRBD1 matching 7 bases. The V and J ends lost 6 bases and 0 bases, in that order; junction bases with no gene match: 4. The germline CDR1 and CDR2 sequences are MNHEY and SMNVEV (reference sequence). The CDR3 spans 14 residues. The CDR3 sequence is CASSRDSLNTEAFF. CDR3 coding DNA: TGTGCCAGCAGCCGGGACAGCCTGAACACTGAAGCTTTCTTT.

V and J are TRBV9 and TRBJ2-5; 7 bases are a match to TRBD1. CDR3 length equals 12 residues. Germline CDR1 is SGDLS and CDR2 is YYNGEE. The J segment lost 4 bases and the V segment lost 7 bases, leaving 4 bases of the junction unmatched. The CDR3: CASRGGGETQYF. The CDR3 DNA follows: TGTGCCAGCCGAGGGGGCGGAGAGACCCAGTACTTC.

The V gene is TRBV5-1, the J gene TRBJ2-5; 14 bases are shared with TRBD2. Germline-derived CDR1 and CDR2 are SGHRS and YFSETQ. CDR3 length equals 19 residues. With V trimmed by 0 bases and J by 5 bases, 12 bases remained unmatched. The chain's CDR3 is CASSLVASTSGGARETQYF. The DNA for the CDR3 is TGCGCCAGCAGCTTGGTTGCTTCGACTAGCGGGGGGGCCCGTGAGACCCAGTACTTC. Full variable domain (rest looked up from reference TRBV5-1 and TRBJ2-5): KAGVTQTPRYLIKTRGQQVTLSCSPISGHRSVSWYQQTPGQGLQFLFEYFSETQRNKGNFPGRFSGRQFSNSRSEMNVSTLELGDSALYLCASSLVASTSGGARETQYFGPGTRLLVL.

CDR3: CASSRPGQGREKLFF. The CDR3 DNA sequence: TGTGCCAGCAGTCGACCGGGACAGGGACGTGAAAAACTGTTTTTT. V is TRBV5-5 and J is TRBJ1-4; 9 bases align to TRBD1. Germline V CDR1 and CDR2: SGHKS, YYEKEE (reference sequence). V lost 5 bases to trimming and J lost 7 bases; unmatched junction nucleotides: 9. This CDR3 has 15 residues.

CDR3 amino acids: CASSESRNGQGNSPLHF. The CDR3 DNA sequence: TGTGCCAGCAGTGAAAGTAGGAACGGACAGGGGAATTCACCCCTCCACTTT. The chain links TRBV6-1 to TRBJ1-6; 9 bases are shared with TRBD1. V was pared by 2 bases and J by 7 bases, with 9 bases of the junction left unmatched. From germline, CDR1 is MNHNS and CDR2 SASEGT. The CDR3 runs 17 residues.

This chain links TRBV3-1 (or the pseudogene TRBV3-2) with TRBJ2-3; 13 nucleotides agree with TRBD2. The CDR3 loop spans 18 amino acids. J was trimmed by 7 bases and V by 5 bases; bases with no gene match: 15. The germline V gene has CDR1 LGHDT and CDR2 YNNKEL (reference sequence). In nucleotides, the CDR3 is TGTGCCAGCAGCAGTGGACTAGCGGGGGACCGATCCAGGAATACGCAGTATTTT. It codes for CASSSGLAGDRSRNTQYF.

V usage is TRBV5-4 and J usage is TRBJ1-4; 7 bases line up with TRBD1. The CDR3 totals 14 residues. Per germline, CDR1 SGHNT and CDR2 YYREEE (reference sequence). V shed 2 bases, J shed 4 bases, and the junction held 2 bases outside the gene matches. This chain's CDR3 is CASSFGTVNEKLFF. The CDR3 bases are TGTGCCAGCAGCTTCGGGACAGTTAATGAAAAACTGTTTTTT.

This chain joins TRBV4-3 and TRBJ1-2, with 7 bases matching TRBD1. The germline V gene has CDR1 LGHNA and CDR2 YSLEER. Losses at the gene ends were 2 bases for V and 4 bases for J; bases not matched to a gene: 4. The CDR3 covers 14 residues. The CDR3 DNA follows: TGCGCCAGCAGCCAACCCGGACAGGTCTATGGCTACACCTTC. Translation gives CASSQPGQVYGYTF.

This clone appeared once. The rearrangement joins TRBV28 to TRBJ1-6; D might be TRBD1 (6 bases). The CDR3 runs 13 residues. Germline CDR1 and CDR2: MDHEN and SYDVKM. The V end was cut by 7 bases, the J end by 7 bases, with 11 bases between. CDR3 residues: CASNTGSNSPLHF. The DNA of the CDR3 is TGTGCCAGCAATACAGGGTCAAATTCACCCCTCCACTTT.

The chain employs TRBV5-1 and TRBJ2-5, with 13 bases aligning to TRBD2. This CDR3 contains 18 residues. Germline V gene sequence: CDR1 SGHRS, CDR2 YFSETQ. After removal of 4 bases from V and 0 bases from J, the junction contained 9 bases not matched to a gene. The CDR3 DNA reads TGCGCCAGCAGCCCCGGACTAGCGGGGGACTCTTACCAAGAGACCCAGTACTTC. This codes for CASSPGLAGDSYQETQYF.

There are a few counts of this clone. The gene calls are TRBV7-8 and TRBJ2-7, with 7 bases lining up with TRBD1. With V trimmed by 0 bases and J by 3 bases, 5 bases remained unmatched. The CDR3 loop spans 15 amino acids. Germline loops: CDR1 SGHVS, CDR2 FQNEAQ. The CDR3 region has the DNA TGTGCCAGCAGCTTAGCCGGACAGGAAAACTACGAGCAGTACTTC. Translated: CASSLAGQENYEQYF.

V usage is TRBV18 and J usage is TRBJ2-5; D not certain. V gave up 2 bases and J gave up 0 bases, with 7 bases separating them. The CDR3 contains 14 residues. Germline CDR1 is KGHSH and CDR2 is LQKENI. The CDR3 nucleotides read TGTGCCAGCTCACCAAAACAGTACCAAGAGACCCAGTACTTC. Translation gives CASSPKQYQETQYF.

V gene TRBV5-1 combines with J gene TRBJ2-5; TRBD1 might be the D (5 bases). Germline values: CDR1 SGHRS, CDR2 YFSETQ. This CDR3 is built from 14 residues. Trimming pared 4 bases from V and 5 bases from J, leaving 15 bases between. The CDR3 coding sequence is TGCGCCAGCAGCCGGAACGTACAGGCGGAGACCCAGTACTTC. This codes for CASSRNVQAETQYF.

In its sample, this clone was seen a few times. This sequence joins TRBV5-1 and TRBJ1-1; TRBD1 agrees at 8 bases. The CDR3 runs 15 residues. Germline-derived CDR1 and CDR2 are SGHRS and YFSETQ. V trimming: 5 bases; J trimming: 1 base; junction bases outside the gene matches: 7. The CDR3, as DNA: TGCGCCAGCAGGCGGACAGGGAGAGGGAACACTGAAGCTTTCTTT. This encodes CASRRTGRGNTEAFF. The whole variable domain, filled in from reference TRBV5-1 and TRBJ1-1, reads KAGVTQTPRYLIKTRGQQVTLSCSPISGHRSVSWYQQTPGQGLQFLFEYFSETQRNKGNFPGRFSGRQFSNSRSEMNVSTLELGDSALYLCASRRTGRGNTEAFFGQGTRLTVV.

The J gene is TRBJ1-3, the V gene TRBV5-6, with D possibly matching TRBD1 (5 bases). Germline-derived CDR1 and CDR2 are SGHDT and YYEEEE. Trimming left V 0 bases short and J 0 bases short, with 7 bases between. This CDR3 spans 15 amino acids. In DNA form, the CDR3 reads TGTGCCAGCAGCTTGGACAGGCCCTCTGGAAACACCATATATTTT. It specifies CASSLDRPSGNTIYF.

The chain uses TRBV5-4 and TRBJ1-2, with TRBD1 as a possible D gene (6 bases). Germline V lookup: CDR1 SGHNT, CDR2 YYREEE (reference sequence). CDR3 size: 12 residues. V lost 4 bases, J lost 8 bases, and 12 bases lay in between. CDR3 region: CASSRAGQGYTF. The CDR3 nucleotides are TGTGCCAGCAGCCGAGCGGGACAAGGCTACACCTTC.

The chain recombines TRBV10-3 with TRBJ2-5, with TRBD1 as a possible D gene (5 bases). The CDR3 runs 14 residues. The germline V gene encodes CDR1 ENHRY and CDR2 SYGVKD. The V end was cut by 6 bases, the J end by 2 bases, with 13 bases between. CDR3 nucleotides: TGTGCCATCAGGGGGTCGGCAGGGCAAGAGACCCAGTACTTC. Protein product: CAIRGSAGQETQYF.